What follows describes a single T cell receptor beta chain. The sample comes from a study of post-analysis software for immune sequencing data. Built from TCR beta cDNA, the libraries had unique molecular identifiers in them. cDNA molecules numbering around 500,000 came from roughly 0.93 to 9.6 million T cells. TCRdb recomputed calls from the PCR reads with MiXCR, one row per CDR3 protein. The data contain fewer than 550,000 distinct CDR3 sequences, less than 40% of them singletons. This TCR derives from a girl aged 2 to 17 with multiple sclerosis. The sequencing input was blood.

The CDR3 is CASSLGRDYRQETQYF. DNA for the CDR3: TGTGCCAGCAGCTTGGGGCGGGACTACCGACAAGAGACCCAGTACTTC. V is TRBV5-6 and J is TRBJ2-5; TRBD2 matches 7 bases. CDR1 SGHDT and CDR2 YYEEEE come from the germline V gene. Trimming took 0 bases from V and 2 from J; bases not matched to a gene: 7. CDR3 length: 16 amino acids.